The clone carrying this T cell receptor (beta chain) was counted a few times. The CDR3 contains 14 residues. Losses at the gene ends were 5 bases for V and 2 bases for J; bases not matched to a gene: 4. Germline assignment: CDR1 MNHEY and CDR2 SVGAGI. The data were produced by immunoSEQ multiplex PCR, yet TCRdb's version contains in-frame clones alone and is incomplete. The sample has about 90,000 clones; about two thirds are singletons. These data come from a study of radiotherapy plus CTLA-4 blockade in lung cancer. Study-wide background: Objective responses were recorded in 15% to 20% of patients, with disease control recorded in 30% to 35%.

The V and J genes are TRBV6-5 and TRBJ2-3; 7 bases match TRBD2. Sample: peripheral blood, taken from a patient treated with radiotherapy plus ipilimumab. The sequence derives from a human donor with non-small cell lung cancer that progressed on radiotherapy plus ipilimumab. CDR3 residues: CASSLSGLTDTQYF. Here the CDR3 DNA reads TGTGCCAGCAGTCTTAGCGGGCTCACAGATACGCAGTATTTT.